The text below deals with one T cell receptor beta chain. The antigen is unknown. The CDR3 has 17 residues. V was shortened by 0 bases and J by 0 bases, with 12 bases between the two germline ends. In germline, CDR1 is LGHNA, CDR2 YNFKEQ. The data originate from a study of response to subunit inactivated influenza vaccine. In TCRdb, the RT-PCR reads were re-called with MiXCR into one record per CDR3 protein. The table lists 650,000 to 800,000 distinct CDR3 sequences, around a sixth of them singletons. Study-wide results and limits: Few additional T cells are recruited per seasonal influenza vaccination, authors suggested.

The gene calls are TRBV4-2 and TRBJ2-1; D gene ambiguous. The TCR was taken from a man in his fifties who received an inactivated influenza vaccine. The material was PBMCs from blood, obtained approximately 5 days after vaccination. CDR3 DNA: TGTGCCAGCAGCCAAGATCGAAGGTATACCTCCTACAATGAGCAGTTCTTC. It encodes CASSQDRRYTSYNEQFF.